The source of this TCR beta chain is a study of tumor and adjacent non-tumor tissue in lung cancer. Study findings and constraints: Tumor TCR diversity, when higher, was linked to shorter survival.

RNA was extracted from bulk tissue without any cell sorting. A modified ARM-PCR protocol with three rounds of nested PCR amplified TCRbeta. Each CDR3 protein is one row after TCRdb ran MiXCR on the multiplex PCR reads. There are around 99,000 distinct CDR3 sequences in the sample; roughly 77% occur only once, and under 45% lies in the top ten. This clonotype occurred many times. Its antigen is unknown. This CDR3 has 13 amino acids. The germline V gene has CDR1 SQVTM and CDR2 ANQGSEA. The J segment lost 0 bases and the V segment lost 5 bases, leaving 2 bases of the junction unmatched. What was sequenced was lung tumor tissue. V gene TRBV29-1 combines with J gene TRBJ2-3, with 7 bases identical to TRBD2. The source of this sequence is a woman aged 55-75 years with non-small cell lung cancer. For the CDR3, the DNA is TGCAGCGTTCACGGGGGGAGCACAGATACGCAGTATTTT. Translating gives CSVHGGSTDTQYF.